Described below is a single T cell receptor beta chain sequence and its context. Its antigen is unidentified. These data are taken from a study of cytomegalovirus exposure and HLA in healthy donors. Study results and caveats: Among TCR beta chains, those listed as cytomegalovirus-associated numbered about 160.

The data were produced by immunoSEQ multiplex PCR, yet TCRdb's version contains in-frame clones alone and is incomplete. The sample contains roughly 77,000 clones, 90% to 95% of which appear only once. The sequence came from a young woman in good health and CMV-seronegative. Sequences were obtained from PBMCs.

For the CDR3, the DNA is TGTGCCAGCAGTGAAGACGGGAACACCGGGGAGCTGTTTTTT. Amino acids: CASSEDGNTGELFF. J is TRBJ2-2 and V is TRBV2, with unresolved D. There are 14 residues in the CDR3. Trimming took 1 base from V and 1 from J, leaving 4 bases between them. The germline gives CDR1 SNHLY, CDR2 FYNNEI.